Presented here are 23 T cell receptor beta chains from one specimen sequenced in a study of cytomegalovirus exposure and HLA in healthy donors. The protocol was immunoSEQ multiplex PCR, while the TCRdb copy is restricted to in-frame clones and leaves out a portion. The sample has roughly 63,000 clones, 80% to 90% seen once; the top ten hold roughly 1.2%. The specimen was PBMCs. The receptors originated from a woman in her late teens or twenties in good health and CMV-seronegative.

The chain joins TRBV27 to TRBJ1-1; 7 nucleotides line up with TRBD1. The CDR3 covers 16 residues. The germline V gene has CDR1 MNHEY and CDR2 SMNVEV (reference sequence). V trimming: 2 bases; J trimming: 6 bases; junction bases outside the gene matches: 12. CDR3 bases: TGTGCCAGCAGTTTAATCGGAGAGGGGGCTGGGGCTGAAGCTTTCTTT. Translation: CASSLIGEGAGAEAFF.

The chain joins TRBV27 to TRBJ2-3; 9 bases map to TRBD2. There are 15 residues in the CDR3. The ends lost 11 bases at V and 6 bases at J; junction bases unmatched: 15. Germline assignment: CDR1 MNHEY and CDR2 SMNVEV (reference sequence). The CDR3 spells CARTAGGPHMDTQYF. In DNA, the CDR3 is TGTGCCCGTACCGCGGGAGGGCCCCATATGGATACGCAGTATTTT.

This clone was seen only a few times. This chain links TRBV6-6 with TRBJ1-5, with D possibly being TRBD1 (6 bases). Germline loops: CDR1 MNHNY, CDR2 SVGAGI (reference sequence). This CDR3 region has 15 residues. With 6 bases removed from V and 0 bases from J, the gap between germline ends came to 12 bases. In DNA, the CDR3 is TGTGCCAGCAGGCGCACAGGGACTAGCAATCAGCCCCAGCATTTT. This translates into CASRRTGTSNQPQHF.

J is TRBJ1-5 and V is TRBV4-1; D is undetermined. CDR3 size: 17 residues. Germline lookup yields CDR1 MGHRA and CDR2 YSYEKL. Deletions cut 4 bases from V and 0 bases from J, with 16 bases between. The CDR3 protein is CASSPSGAVHSNQPQHF. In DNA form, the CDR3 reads TGCGCCAGCAGCCCGAGCGGTGCAGTCCATAGCAATCAGCCCCAGCATTTT.

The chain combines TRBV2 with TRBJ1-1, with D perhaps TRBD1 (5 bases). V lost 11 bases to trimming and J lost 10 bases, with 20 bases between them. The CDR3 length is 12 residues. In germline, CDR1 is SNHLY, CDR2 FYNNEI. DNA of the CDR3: TGTGCCTCAAAAGTGGGCAGGGTACCAGCTTTCTTT. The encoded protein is CASKVGRVPAFF.

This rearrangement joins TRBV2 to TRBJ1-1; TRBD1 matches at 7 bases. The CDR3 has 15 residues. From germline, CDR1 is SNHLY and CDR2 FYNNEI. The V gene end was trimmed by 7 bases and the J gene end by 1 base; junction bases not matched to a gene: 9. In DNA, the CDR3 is TGTGCCAGCAACCACGGCCGGGACAGGAACACTGAAGCTTTCTTT. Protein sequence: CASNHGRDRNTEAFF.

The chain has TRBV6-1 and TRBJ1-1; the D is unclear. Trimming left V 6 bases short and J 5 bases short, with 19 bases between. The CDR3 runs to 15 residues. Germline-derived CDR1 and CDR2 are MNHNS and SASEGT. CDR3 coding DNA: TGTGCCAGCAGCGTAGAGGGCCGCGGGAGGACTGAAGCTTTCTTT. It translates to CASSVEGRGRTEAFF.

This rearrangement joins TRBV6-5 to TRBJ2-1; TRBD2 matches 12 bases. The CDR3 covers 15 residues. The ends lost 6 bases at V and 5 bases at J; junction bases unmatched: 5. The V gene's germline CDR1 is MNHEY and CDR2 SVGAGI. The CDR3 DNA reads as TGTGCCAGCAGACGTCTAGCGGGGGGGCACAATGAGCAGTTCTTC. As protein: CASRRLAGGHNEQFF.

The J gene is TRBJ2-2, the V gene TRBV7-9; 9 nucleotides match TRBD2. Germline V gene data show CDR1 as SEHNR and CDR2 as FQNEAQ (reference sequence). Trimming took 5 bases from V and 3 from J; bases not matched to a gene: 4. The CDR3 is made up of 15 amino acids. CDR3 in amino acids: CASSPGLADTGELFF. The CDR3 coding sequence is TGTGCCAGCAGCCCGGGACTAGCAGACACCGGGGAGCTGTTTTTT.

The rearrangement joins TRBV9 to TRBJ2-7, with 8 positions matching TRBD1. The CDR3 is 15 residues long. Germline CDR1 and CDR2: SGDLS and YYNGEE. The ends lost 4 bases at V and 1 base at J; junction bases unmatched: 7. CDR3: CASSLGQDPSYEQYF. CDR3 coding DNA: TGTGCCAGCAGCCTGGGACAGGACCCTTCCTACGAGCAGTACTTC.

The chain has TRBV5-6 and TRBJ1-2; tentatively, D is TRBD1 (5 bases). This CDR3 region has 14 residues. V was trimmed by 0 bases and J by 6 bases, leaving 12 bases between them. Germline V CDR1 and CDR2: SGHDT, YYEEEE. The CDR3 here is CASSLAAGKDGYTF. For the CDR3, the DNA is TGTGCCAGCAGCTTGGCCGCAGGGAAGGATGGCTACACCTTC.

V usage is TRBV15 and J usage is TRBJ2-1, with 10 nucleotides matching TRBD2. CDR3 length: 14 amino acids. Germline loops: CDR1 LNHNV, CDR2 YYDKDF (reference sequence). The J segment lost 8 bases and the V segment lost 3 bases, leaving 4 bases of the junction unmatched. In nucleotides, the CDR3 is TGTGCCACCAGCAGTAGCGGGGGGCGGCATGAGCAGTTCTTC. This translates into CATSSSGGRHEQFF. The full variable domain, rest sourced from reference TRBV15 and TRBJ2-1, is DAMVIQNPRYQVTQFGKPVTLSCSQTLNHNVMYWYQQKSSQAPKLLFHYYDKDFNNEADTPDNFQSRRPNTSFCFLDIRSPGLGDTAMYLCATSSSGGRHEQFFGPGTRLTVL.

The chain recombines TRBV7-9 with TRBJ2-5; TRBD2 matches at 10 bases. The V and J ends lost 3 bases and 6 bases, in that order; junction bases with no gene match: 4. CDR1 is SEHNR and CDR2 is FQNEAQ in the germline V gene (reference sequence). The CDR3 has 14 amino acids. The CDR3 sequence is CASSFRTSGQTQYF. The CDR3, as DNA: TGTGCCAGCAGCTTCAGGACTAGCGGACAGACCCAGTACTTC.

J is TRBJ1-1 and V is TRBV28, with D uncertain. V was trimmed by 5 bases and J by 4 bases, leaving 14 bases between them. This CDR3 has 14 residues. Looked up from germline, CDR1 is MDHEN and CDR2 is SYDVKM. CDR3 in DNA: TGTGCCAGCAGTGGCAGACGGGATTTCACTGAAGCTTTCTTT. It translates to CASSGRRDFTEAFF.

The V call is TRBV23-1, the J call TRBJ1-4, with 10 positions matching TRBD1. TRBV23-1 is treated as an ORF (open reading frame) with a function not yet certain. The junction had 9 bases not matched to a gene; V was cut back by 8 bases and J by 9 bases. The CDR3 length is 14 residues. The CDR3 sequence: CASLQGQGWKKLFF. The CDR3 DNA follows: TGCGCCAGCCTGCAGGGACAGGGGTGGAAAAAACTGTTTTTT.

The CDR3 nucleotides read TGTGCCAGCAGCGTAGCTACTGGAGGGGGCAGGGACGAGCAGTACTTC. This encodes CASSVATGGGRDEQYF. This chain joins TRBV9 and TRBJ2-7, with TRBD1 as a possible D gene (7 bases). CDR1 is SGDLS, CDR2 YYNGEE, per germline. Trimming took 0 bases from V and 5 from J, leaving 18 bases between them. This CDR3 contains 16 residues.

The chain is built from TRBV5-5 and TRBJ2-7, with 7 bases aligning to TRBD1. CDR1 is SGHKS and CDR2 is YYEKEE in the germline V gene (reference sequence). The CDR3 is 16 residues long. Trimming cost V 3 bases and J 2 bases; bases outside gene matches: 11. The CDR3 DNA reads TGTGCCAGCAGCTCCCTACATAGGGACAGACCCTACGAGCAGTACTTC. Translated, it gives CASSSLHRDRPYEQYF. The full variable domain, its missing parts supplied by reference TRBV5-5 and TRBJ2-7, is DAGVTQSPTHLIKTRGQQVTLRCSPISGHKSVSWYQQVLGQGPQFIFQYYEKEERGRGNFPDRFSARQFPNYSSELNVNALLLGDSALYLCASSSLHRDRPYEQYFGPGTRLTVT.

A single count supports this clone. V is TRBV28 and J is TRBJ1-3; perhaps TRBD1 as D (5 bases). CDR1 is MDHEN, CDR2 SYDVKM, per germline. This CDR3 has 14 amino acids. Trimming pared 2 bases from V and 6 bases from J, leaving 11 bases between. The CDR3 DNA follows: TGTGCCAGCAGTTTAGGGGGGGACGCAAACACCATATATTTT. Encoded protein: CASSLGGDANTIYF.

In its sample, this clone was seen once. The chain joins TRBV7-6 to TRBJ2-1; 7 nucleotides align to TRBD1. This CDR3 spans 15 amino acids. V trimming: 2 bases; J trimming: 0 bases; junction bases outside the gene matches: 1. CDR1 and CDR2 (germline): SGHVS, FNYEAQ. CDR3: CASSLYRGSYNEQFF. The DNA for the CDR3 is TGTGCCAGCAGCTTATACAGGGGCTCCTACAATGAGCAGTTCTTC.

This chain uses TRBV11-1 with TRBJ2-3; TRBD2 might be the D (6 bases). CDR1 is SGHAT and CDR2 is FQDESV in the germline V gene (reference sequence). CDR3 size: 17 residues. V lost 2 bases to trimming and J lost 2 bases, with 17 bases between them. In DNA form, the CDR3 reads TGTGCCAGCAGCTTACTGTCGGCGGGGCCATACACAGATACGCAGTATTTT. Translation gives CASSLLSAGPYTDTQYF.

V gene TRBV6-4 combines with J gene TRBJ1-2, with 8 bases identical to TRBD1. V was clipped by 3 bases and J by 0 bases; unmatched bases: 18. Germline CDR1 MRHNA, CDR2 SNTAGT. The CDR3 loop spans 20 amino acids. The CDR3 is CASSESLDQFGTGPNYGYTF. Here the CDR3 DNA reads TGTGCCAGCAGTGAGTCGTTGGACCAGTTTGGGACAGGCCCTAACTATGGCTACACCTTC.

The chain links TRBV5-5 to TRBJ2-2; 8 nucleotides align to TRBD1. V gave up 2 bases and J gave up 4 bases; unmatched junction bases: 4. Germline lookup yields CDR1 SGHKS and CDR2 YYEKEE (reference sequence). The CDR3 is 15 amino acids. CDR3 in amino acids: CASSLGQGSTGELFF. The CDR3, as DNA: TGTGCCAGCAGCTTAGGACAGGGTTCCACCGGGGAGCTGTTTTTT.

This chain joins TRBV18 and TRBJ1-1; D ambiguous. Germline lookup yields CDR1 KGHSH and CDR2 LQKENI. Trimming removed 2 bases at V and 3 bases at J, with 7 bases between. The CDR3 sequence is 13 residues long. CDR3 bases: TGTGCCAGCTCACCAACAGCATACACTGAAGCTTTCTTT. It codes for CASSPTAYTEAFF.